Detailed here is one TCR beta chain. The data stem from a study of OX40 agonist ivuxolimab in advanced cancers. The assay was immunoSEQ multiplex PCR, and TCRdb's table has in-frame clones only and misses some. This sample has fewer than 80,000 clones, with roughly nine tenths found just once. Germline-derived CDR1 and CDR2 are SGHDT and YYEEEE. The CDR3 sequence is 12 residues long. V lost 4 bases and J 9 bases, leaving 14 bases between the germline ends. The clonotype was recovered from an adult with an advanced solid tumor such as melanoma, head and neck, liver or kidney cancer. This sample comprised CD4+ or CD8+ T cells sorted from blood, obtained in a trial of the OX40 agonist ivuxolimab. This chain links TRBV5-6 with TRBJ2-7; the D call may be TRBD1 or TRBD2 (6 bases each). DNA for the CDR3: TGTGCCAGCAGCCAGGGGACTGCCGTGCAGTACTTC. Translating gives CASSQGTAVQYF.